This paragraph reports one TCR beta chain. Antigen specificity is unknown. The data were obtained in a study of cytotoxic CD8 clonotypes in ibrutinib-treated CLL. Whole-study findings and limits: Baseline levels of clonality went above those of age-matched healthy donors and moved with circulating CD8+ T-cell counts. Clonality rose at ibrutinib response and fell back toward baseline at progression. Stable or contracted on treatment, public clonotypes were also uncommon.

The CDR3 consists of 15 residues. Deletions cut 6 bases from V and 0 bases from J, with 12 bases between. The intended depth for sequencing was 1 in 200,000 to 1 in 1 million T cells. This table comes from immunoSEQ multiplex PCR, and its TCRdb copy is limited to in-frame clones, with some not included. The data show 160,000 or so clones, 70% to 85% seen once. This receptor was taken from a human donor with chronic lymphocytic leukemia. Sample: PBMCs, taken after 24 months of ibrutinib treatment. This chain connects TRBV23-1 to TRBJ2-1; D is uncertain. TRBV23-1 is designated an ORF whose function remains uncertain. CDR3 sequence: CASSLGRTSYNEQFF. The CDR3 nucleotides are TGCGCCAGCAGCCTAGGACGGACCTCCTACAATGAGCAGTTCTTC.